The rows below give T cell receptor beta chains drawn from one sample of a study of shared clonotypes between healthy human individuals. Data came from immunoSEQ multiplex PCR; TCRdb stores just in-frame clones and leaves some out. The table has about 2 million clones, roughly 94% seen once. Sequencing input: naive CD8+ T cells sorted from blood. The receptors originated from a man younger than 30 in good health. Each CDR3 is given with its conserved first and last residue.

TRBV19,TRBJ1-1,CASRTLTDMNTEAFF
TRBV28,TRBJ2-7,CASSFDRGGWSRYF
TRBV7-9,TRBJ2-7,CASSLGIEFYYEQYF
TRBV9,TRBJ1-4,CASSVEGVTNEKLFF
TRBV5-1,TRBJ2-1,CASSLEYRGLGSYNEQFF
TRBV6-4,TRBJ1-2,CASSDSNRGYGYTF
TRBV4-1,TRBJ2-2,CASSGIGGNTGELFF
TRBV7-6,TRBJ1-1,CASSSSTDEAFF
TRBV30,TRBJ1-5,CAWSMGGSNQPQHF
TRBV5-4,TRBJ1-1,CASSLLGSTEAFF
TRBV4-1,TRBJ1-1,CASSQEGEGLNTEAFF
TRBV5-1,TRBJ2-3,CASSLFPDSTDTQYF
TRBV9,TRBJ1-5,CASSVGTGNQPQHF
TRBV5-1,TRBJ2-7,CASSLYRTGGISYEQYF
TRBV6-6,TRBJ1-2,CASRLQGGGLNYGYTF
TRBV28,TRBJ2-5,CASSPQIAGGQETQYF
TRBV13,TRBJ2-5,CASSLEGERLETQYF
TRBV6-5,TRBJ2-1,CASRLLAGVYNEQFF
TRBV10-1,TRBJ2-7,CASSEPAGDEQYF
TRBV7-9,TRBJ1-1,CASSLTFPNEAFF
TRBV4-3,TRBJ1-2,CASSQDPQGRNGYTF
TRBV7-9,TRBJ2-7,CASSLVAGAVEQYF
TRBV28,TRBJ1-2,CASSLREGAGYYGYTF
TRBV18,TRBJ2-7,CASSPTAGGEQYF
TRBV9,TRBJ2-2,CASSVEQNTGELFF
TRBV30,TRBJ2-5,CAWEIDRGPETQYF
TRBV4-1,TRBJ2-1,CASSQGSPRETGYNEQFF
TRBV2,TRBJ2-5,CASSAGTGNQETQYF
TRBV12-5,TRBJ2-7,CASGAGTRASYEQYF
TRBV5-6,TRBJ1-1,CASSPLLGTVGMEAFF
TRBV4-1,TRBJ2-5,CASSTLGGETQYF
TRBV27,TRBJ2-1,CASSGQGEYNEQFF
TRBV6-5,TRBJ1-4,CASSSGQGAEKLFF
TRBV27,TRBJ1-2,CASSLTGSIGGYTF
TRBV29-1,TRBJ2-7,CSVSGKYEQYF
TRBV28,TRBJ2-6,CASSPPHRQGWANVLTF
TRBV4-1,TRBJ2-1,CASSSLAGEQFF
TRBV4-1,TRBJ1-5,CASSQANREGQPQHF
TRBV4-1,TRBJ1-1,CASSQYTGGTEAFF